These 18 T cell receptor beta chains originate from one sample sequenced in a study of blood T cell repertoires in COVID-19. Data came from immunoSEQ multiplex PCR; TCRdb stores just in-frame clones and leaves some out. The sample lists over 450,000 clones, roughly nine tenths occurring once. Sequences were obtained from peripheral blood. All receptors derive from a man aged 18 to 29 with COVID-19, enrolled during active disease.

This sequence joins TRBV6-5 and TRBJ2-5, with D unresolved. V lost 5 bases to trimming and J lost 5 bases, with 9 bases between them. Germline V lookup: CDR1 MNHEY, CDR2 SVGAGI. The CDR3 is 12 residues long. CDR3 in amino acids: CASSLLGETQYF. The CDR3 nucleotides read TGTGCCAGCAGTCTCCTCGGGGAGACCCAGTACTTC.

The chain joins TRBV6-5 to TRBJ1-2; the D is unclear. Per the germline V gene, CDR1 is MNHEY and CDR2 is SVGAGI. The CDR3 totals 14 residues. V was pared by 6 bases and J by 5 bases, with 16 bases between. CDR3 region: CASRSEGVYYGYTF. DNA for the CDR3: TGTGCCAGCAGATCGGAGGGAGTATATTATGGCTACACCTTC.

This clone appeared a single time. CDR3 in DNA: TGTGCCAGCAGTTTAACGGGGGGGCGAAAAGATACGCAGTATTTT. Translated: CASSLTGGRKDTQYF. The chain employs TRBV27 and TRBJ2-3; 8 bases map to TRBD2. The CDR3 length is 15 residues. V lost 2 bases to trimming and J lost 5 bases; unmatched junction nucleotides: 6. Germline V gives CDR1 MNHEY, CDR2 SMNVEV (reference sequence).

To note about this clone: Distinct nucleotide sequences in the sample also encode this CDR3. Written as DNA, the CDR3 is TGTGCCAGCAGTGACTCGACCGGGGGTTACAATGAGCAGTTCTTC. Translated: CASSDSTGGYNEQFF. This sequence joins TRBV6-4 and TRBJ2-1, with D maybe TRBD2 (6 bases). CDR1 is MRHNA, CDR2 SNTAGT, per germline. The CDR3 covers 15 residues. V dropped 0 bases and J dropped 4 bases, with 10 bases sitting between them.

The CDR3 region has the DNA TGTGCCAGCAGGACAGGGGGCACTGGAAACACCATATATTTT. The encoded protein is CASRTGGTGNTIYF. The chain recombines TRBV6-5 with TRBJ1-3; 10 bases line up with TRBD1. The CDR3 runs 14 residues. The germline V gene has CDR1 MNHEY and CDR2 SVGAGI. The trim removed 6 bases at V and 2 bases at J, leaving 1 base unmatched.

In this sample, this clone turned up once. The V gene is TRBV6-5, the J gene TRBJ2-5; 13 bases align to TRBD2. The CDR3 sequence is 14 residues long. Trimming took 4 bases from V and 5 from J; bases not matched to a gene: 1. Per the germline V gene, CDR1 is MNHEY and CDR2 is SVGAGI. For the CDR3, the DNA is TGTGCCAGCAGTTGGACTAGCGGGAGTGAGACCCAGTACTTC. It encodes CASSWTSGSETQYF.

CDR3 residues: CASSHGSGTGALSLHF. The DNA for the CDR3 is TGTGCCAGCAGCCATGGGTCCGGGACAGGGGCACTATCTCTCCACTTT. The rearrangement links TRBV5-6 to TRBJ1-6, with 10 bases aligning to TRBD1. The germline V gene has CDR1 SGHDT and CDR2 YYEEEE. Trimming at V came to 4 bases and at J to 16 bases, leaving 17 bases not matched to a gene. The CDR3 runs 16 residues.

V usage is TRBV18 and J usage is TRBJ1-1; D unclear. Germline CDR1 KGHSH, CDR2 LQKENI. The length of the CDR3 is 14 residues. V lost 2 bases and J lost 6, with 13 bases in between. The CDR3 region has the DNA TGTGCCAGCTCACCAGGACTTTCCTCCTCTGAAGCTTTCTTT. Encoded protein: CASSPGLSSSEAFF.

V and J are TRBV11-3 and TRBJ2-3; a weak D match, TRBD2 (5 bases). Trimming pared 0 bases from V and 6 bases from J, leaving 16 bases between. The CDR3 consists of 16 residues. CDR1 SGHNT and CDR2 YENEEA come from the germline V gene. This chain's CDR3 is CASSLEAGQRGDTQYF. CDR3 sequence (DNA): TGTGCCAGCAGCTTAGAGGCGGGCCAACGAGGGGATACGCAGTATTTT.

This clone has a handful of counts. The V gene is TRBV4-1, the J gene TRBJ1-6, with D perhaps matching TRBD1 (6 bases). Between the trimmed V and J ends, which lost 1 base and 5 bases, there was a span of 12 bases. Per the germline V gene, CDR1 is MGHRA and CDR2 is YSYEKL. This CDR3 is 16 amino acids long. CDR3: CASSQGLQGNNSPLHF. The DNA of the CDR3 is TGCGCCAGCAGCCAAGGCCTACAGGGAAATAATTCACCCCTCCACTTT.

The rearrangement links TRBV5-1 to TRBJ2-5; 12 nucleotides agree with TRBD2. The J segment lost 4 bases and the V segment lost 4 bases, leaving 11 bases of the junction unmatched. This CDR3 region has 17 residues. Germline lookup yields CDR1 SGHRS and CDR2 YFSETQ. For the CDR3, the DNA is TGCGCCAGCAGCCCCGACACGACTAGCGGGGGTCGAGAGACCCAGTACTTC. Its protein is CASSPDTTSGGRETQYF.

V and J are TRBV5-4 and TRBJ1-2, with 9 nucleotides matching TRBD1. The germline gives CDR1 SGHNT, CDR2 YYREEE (reference sequence). The ends lost 4 bases at V and 2 bases at J; junction bases unmatched: 9. CDR3 length: 16 amino acids. CDR3 coding DNA: TGTGCCAGCAGCGATCCCCGGGACAGGGCCAACTATGGCTACACCTTC. This sequence encodes CASSDPRDRANYGYTF. Looking up the rest from reference TRBV5-4 and TRBJ1-2 gives the full variable domain: ETGVTQSPTHLIKTRGQQVTLRCSSQSGHNTVSWYQQALGQGPQFIFQYYREEENGRGNFPPRFSGLQFPNYSSELNVNALELDDSALYLCASSDPRDRANYGYTFGSGTRLTVV.

Points on this clone: Sequence at one end of the junction differs from germline and may be a read error. V and J are TRBV19 and TRBJ1-5, with TRBD1 matching 7 bases. CDR3 length: 13 amino acids. Germline assignment: CDR1 LNHDA and CDR2 SQIVND (reference sequence). CDR3 sequence (DNA): TGTGCCAGCAGTAGACAGGGTCGTCAGCCCCAGCATTTT. Amino acid sequence: CASSRQGRQPQHF.

This clone has only one observation. V and J are TRBV20-1 and TRBJ1-4, with TRBD1 identical over 9 bases. The CDR3 covers 15 residues. The junction had 9 bases not matched to a gene; V was cut back by 3 bases and J by 7 bases. CDR1 and CDR2 (germline): DFQATT, SNEGSKA (reference sequence). The CDR3 loop reads CSASKGQGLSEKLFF. DNA for the CDR3: TGCAGTGCTAGTAAGGGACAGGGTTTGAGTGAAAAACTGTTTTTT.

This sequence joins TRBV12-3 or TRBV12-4 and TRBJ2-7; the D is unclear. CDR3 length equals 13 residues. Trimming stripped 2 bases from V and 6 bases from J, with 11 bases between. Written as DNA, the CDR3 is TGTGCCAGCAGTTTATTCCCTGGCGGCGAGCAGTACTTC. Translated: CASSLFPGGEQYF.

The rearrangement uses TRBV2 and TRBJ2-3; D might be TRBD1 (6 bases). Trimming left V 1 base short and J 0 bases short, with 14 bases between. Germline V gene sequence: CDR1 SNHLY, CDR2 FYNNEI. The CDR3 length is 17 residues. The CDR3 DNA sequence: TGTGCCAGCAGTGAAGGAATCGGGACACCTAGCACAGATACGCAGTATTTT. This gives the protein CASSEGIGTPSTDTQYF.

The J gene is TRBJ2-5, the V gene TRBV3-1 (or the pseudogene TRBV3-2), with 12 nucleotides matching TRBD2. CDR1 is LGHDT, CDR2 YNNKEL, per germline (reference sequence). This CDR3 is 16 amino acids long. V trimming: 4 bases; J trimming: 0 bases; junction bases outside the gene matches: 3. CDR3 nucleotides: TGTGCCAGCAGCCTGACTAGCGGGGGCCACCAAGAGACCCAGTACTTC. Its translation: CASSLTSGGHQETQYF.

The chain carries TRBV4-1 and TRBJ1-1; D remains ambiguous. This CDR3 is 14 amino acids long. CDR1 MGHRA and CDR2 YSYEKL come from the germline V gene. Trimming pared 3 bases from V and 0 bases from J, leaving 8 bases between. For the CDR3, the DNA is TGCGCCAGCAGCCATGTCAGTTTGAACACTGAAGCTTTCTTT. Residues: CASSHVSLNTEAFF.